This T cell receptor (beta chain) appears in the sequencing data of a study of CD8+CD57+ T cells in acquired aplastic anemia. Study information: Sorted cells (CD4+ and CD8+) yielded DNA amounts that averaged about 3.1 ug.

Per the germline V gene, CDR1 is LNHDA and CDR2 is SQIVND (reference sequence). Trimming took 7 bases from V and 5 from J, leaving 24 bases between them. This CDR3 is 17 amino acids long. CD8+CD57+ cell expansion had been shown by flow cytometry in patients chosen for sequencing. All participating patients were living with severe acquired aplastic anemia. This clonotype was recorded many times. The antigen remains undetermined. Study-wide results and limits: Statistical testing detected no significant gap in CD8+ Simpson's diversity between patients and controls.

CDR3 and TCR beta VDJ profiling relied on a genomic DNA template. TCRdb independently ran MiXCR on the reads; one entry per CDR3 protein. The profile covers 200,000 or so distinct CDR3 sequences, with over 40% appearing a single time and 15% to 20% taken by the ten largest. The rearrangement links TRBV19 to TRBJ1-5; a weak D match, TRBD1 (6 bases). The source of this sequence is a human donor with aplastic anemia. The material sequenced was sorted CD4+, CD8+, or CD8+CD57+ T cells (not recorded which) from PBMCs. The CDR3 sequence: CASTRRGGAGIDQPQHF. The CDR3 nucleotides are TGTGCCAGTACAAGGCGGGGGGGGGCGGGGATCGATCAGCCCCAGCATTTT.